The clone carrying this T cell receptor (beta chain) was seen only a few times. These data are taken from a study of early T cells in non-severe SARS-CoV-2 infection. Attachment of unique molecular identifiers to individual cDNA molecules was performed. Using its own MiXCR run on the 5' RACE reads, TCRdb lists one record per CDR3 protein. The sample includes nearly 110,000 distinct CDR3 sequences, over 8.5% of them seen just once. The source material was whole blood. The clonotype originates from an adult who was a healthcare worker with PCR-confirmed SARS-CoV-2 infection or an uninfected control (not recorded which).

The CDR3 DNA follows: TGCGCCAGCAGCCACGAGTGGGGCAATGAGCAGTTCTTC. This encodes CASSHEWGNEQFF. V and J are TRBV5-1 and TRBJ2-1; the D is unclear. Trimming left V 4 bases short and J 6 bases short, with 11 bases between. The CDR3 has 13 amino acids. Germline values: CDR1 SGHRS, CDR2 YFSETQ.